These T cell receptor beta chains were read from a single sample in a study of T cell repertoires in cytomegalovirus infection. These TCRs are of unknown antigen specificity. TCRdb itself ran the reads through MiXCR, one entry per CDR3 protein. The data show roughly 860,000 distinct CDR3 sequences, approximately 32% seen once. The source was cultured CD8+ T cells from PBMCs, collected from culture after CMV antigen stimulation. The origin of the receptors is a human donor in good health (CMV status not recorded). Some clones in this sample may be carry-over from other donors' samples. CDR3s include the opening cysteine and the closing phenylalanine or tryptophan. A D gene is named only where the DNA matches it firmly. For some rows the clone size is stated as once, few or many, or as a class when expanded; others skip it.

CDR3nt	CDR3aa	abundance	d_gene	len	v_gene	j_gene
TGTGCCATCAGTGAGTCTGAGCTACTAGAACTGGGTGAGCAGTTCTTC	CAISESELLELGEQFF	-	-	16	TRBV10-3	TRBJ2-1
TGTGCCAGCAGCCCCTTCAGGGATAGCAATCAGCCCCAGCATTTT	CASSPFRDSNQPQHF	few	-	15	TRBV6-5	TRBJ1-5
TGTGCCAGCAGCTTAGGTTGGCTCGATGGCTACACCTTC	CASSLGWLDGYTF	many	-	13	TRBV7-9	TRBJ1-2
TGTGCCAGCAGTTACTCTCCGGACACCATATATTTT	CASSYSPDTIYF	few	-	12	TRBV6-6	TRBJ1-3
TGTGCCAGCAGCGCCTCACAGGCCAACACTGAAGCTTTCTTT	CASSASQANTEAFF	-	-	14	TRBV9	TRBJ1-1
TGTGCCAGCAGCTTAAGGTCTCAGGGGCTGGTGAACACTGAAGCTTTCTTT	CASSLRSQGLVNTEAFF	few	-	17	TRBV7-6	TRBJ1-1
TGTGCCAGTAGTATTCCCTGGACAGGGGTAAATCAGCCCCAGCATTTT	CASSIPWTGVNQPQHF	few	TRBD1	16	TRBV19	TRBJ1-5
TGTGCCAGTAGTATGGCGCGGGGTCACAATGAGCAGTTCTTC	CASSMARGHNEQFF	-	-	14	TRBV19	TRBJ2-1
TGTGCCAGTAGTAGTCGGCGGGGCAAAAATTACAATGAGCAGTTCTTC	CASSSRRGKNYNEQFF	-	-	16	TRBV19	TRBJ2-1
TGTGCCAGCCCAGGGGCAGGGGCCGACACTGAAGCTTTCTTT	CASPGAGADTEAFF	few	-	14	TRBV5-4	TRBJ1-1
TGTGCCAGCAGCTCAAATGGGGGGACGGCGACGTTTGGCTACACCTTC	CASSSNGGTATFGYTF	few	-	16	TRBV7-8	TRBJ1-2
TGTGCCAGCAGCCCAGGGACAGGGGGCAGGACCGGGGAGCTGTTTTTT	CASSPGTGGRTGELFF	many	TRBD1	16	TRBV5-4	TRBJ2-2
TGCGCCAGCAGCGGACACCGGGACAGGGGGCCGACTGAAGCTTTCTTT	CASSGHRDRGPTEAFF	-	TRBD1	16	TRBV5-1	TRBJ1-1
TGTGCCAGCAGTTTTTCGGGGGAATTTAACTATGGCTACACCTTC	CASSFSGEFNYGYTF	-	-	15	TRBV12-3/TRBV12-4	TRBJ1-2
TGTGCTAGCGAAACGGGGAACACTGAAGCTTTCTTT	CASETGNTEAFF	-	-	12	TRBV12-5	TRBJ1-1
TGTGCCAGCAGTTATTTGTCAATCCATGGCTACACCTTC	CASSYLSIHGYTF	few	-	13	TRBV6-5	TRBJ1-2
TGCGCCAGCGCCGGGAACAATGAGCAGTTCTTC	CASAGNNEQFF	-	-	11	TRBV5-1	TRBJ2-1
TGTGCCATCAGTGAACCCGGAAACATTGAAGAGACCCAGTACTTC	CAISEPGNIEETQYF	few	-	15	TRBV10-3	TRBJ2-5
TGTGCCAGCAGCTTAGTCCCGGGGGGGGTCTCCTACAATGAGCAGTTCTTC	CASSLVPGGVSYNEQFF	many	TRBD2	17	TRBV7-8	TRBJ2-1
TGTGCCAGCAGCTTAGGAGGCGGGGGACCGACAGAGACCCAGTACTTC	CASSLGGGGPTETQYF	many	TRBD2	16	TRBV7-2	TRBJ2-5
TGTGCCAGCAGAAACCGGGACAGAAACTATGGCTACACCTTC	CASRNRDRNYGYTF	few	TRBD1	14	TRBV28	TRBJ1-2
TGTGCCAGCAGTTTGTCCGGGACAGGGTTTCCTGGCTACACCTTC	CASSLSGTGFPGYTF	-	TRBD1	15	TRBV27	TRBJ1-2
TGTGCTAGTGGACTGAACCGGGCTGAAGCTTTCTTT	CASGLNRAEAFF	-	-	12	TRBV12-5	TRBJ1-1
TGTGCCACGGGGGGGGCGGATACGCAGTATTTT	CATGGADTQYF	-	TRBD2	11	TRBV27	TRBJ2-3